A selection of T cell receptor beta chains follows, all from one sample in a study of blood T cell repertoires in COVID-19. Data came from immunoSEQ multiplex PCR; TCRdb stores just in-frame clones and leaves some out. The table includes over 65,000 clones, under 80% detected once. The specimen was peripheral blood. Receptor source: a man between 60 and 75 years old with COVID-19, enrolled during active disease. Both conserved end residues are part of each CDR3. The order of the fields is clone size, D gene, V gene, J gene, CDR3 protein, CDR3 DNA. The D gene is left open where the match is weak. Size values are once, few and many counts, or a class for expanded clones, and some rows have none.

>-|-|TRBV10-2|TRBJ1-1
CASSESVGTEAFF
TGCGCCAGCAGTGAGTCGGTCGGCACTGAAGCTTTCTTT
>-|TRBD1|TRBV30|TRBJ2-2
CAWRSTGAGTGELFF
TGTGCCTGGAGATCCACAGGGGCCGGCACCGGGGAGCTGTTTTTT
>-|TRBD1|TRBV4-3|TRBJ1-2
CASSQVGGQGNYGYTF
TGCGCCAGCAGCCAAGTCGGGGGACAGGGCAACTATGGCTACACCTTC
>-|TRBD1|TRBV2|TRBJ2-5
CASSTGQVGETQYF
TGTGCCAGCAGCACCGGACAGGTGGGGGAGACCCAGTACTTC
>few|-|TRBV5-1|TRBJ2-7
CASSLGDRSYEQYF
TGCGCCAGCAGCTTGGGAGACAGATCCTACGAGCAGTACTTC
>-|-|TRBV29-1|TRBJ1-5
CSVEWGSNQPQHF
TGCAGCGTTGAGTGGGGCAGCAATCAGCCCCAGCATTTT
>few|TRBD1|TRBV7-9|TRBJ1-5
CASSLGTGVTGNQPQHF
TGTGCCAGCAGCTTAGGGACAGGGGTAACAGGCAATCAGCCCCAGCATTTT
>-|TRBD2|TRBV19|TRBJ2-2
CASSMSGRAAGELFF
TGTGCCAGTAGTATGAGCGGGAGGGCCGCCGGGGAGCTGTTTTTT
>-|TRBD1|TRBV11-3|TRBJ2-2
CASSSDRGRKTGELFF
TGTGCCAGCAGCTCCGACAGGGGGCGCAAAACCGGGGAGCTGTTTTTT
>-|TRBD2|TRBV19|TRBJ2-3
CASSIIRGGGVDTQYF
TGTGCCAGTAGTATAATCCGAGGCGGGGGGGTAGATACGCAGTATTTT
>-|-|TRBV4-1|TRBJ1-6
CASSHPNSPLHF
TGCGCCAGCAGCCATCCAAATTCACCCCTCCACTTT
>few|-|TRBV20-1|TRBJ2-7
CSAIQAYEQYF
TGCAGTGCAATACAGGCCTACGAGCAGTACTTC
>-|TRBD1|TRBV5-8|TRBJ2-1
CASIFRDSYYNEQFF
TGTGCCAGCATTTTCCGGGACAGCTACTACAATGAGCAGTTCTTC
>few|-|TRBV21-1|TRBJ1-5
CASSKVAGRSNQPQHF
TGTGCCAGCAGCAAAGTGGCAGGGCGAAGCAATCAGCCCCAGCATTTT
>-|-|TRBV5-5|TRBJ1-4
CASSLSYEKLFF
TGTGCCAGCAGCTTGTCTTATGAAAAACTGTTTTTT
>-|-|TRBV18|TRBJ2-3
CASHSTDTQYF
TGTGCCAGCCATAGCACAGATACGCAGTATTTT
>-|-|TRBV6-5|TRBJ1-5
CASKGIGVGQPQHF
TGTGCCAGCAAAGGGATCGGGGTGGGGCAGCCCCAGCATTTT
>-|TRBD2|TRBV14|TRBJ2-5
CASSGTRGETQYF
TGTGCCAGCAGCGGGACTAGAGGAGAGACCCAGTACTTC
>-|TRBD1|TRBV11-3|TRBJ2-2
CASTGRQGGELFF
TGTGCCAGCACGGGGCGACAGGGCGGGGAGCTGTTTTTT
>-|-|TRBV7-9|TRBJ2-3
CASRSGLDTDTQYF
TGTGCCAGCCGAAGCGGGCTAGACACAGATACGCAGTATTTT
>-|-|TRBV18|TRBJ1-6
CASSPPAGEPLHF
TGTGCCAGCTCACCACCGGCGGGAGAACCCCTCCACTTT
>-|-|TRBV19|TRBJ1-1
CASGSLGRAMNTEAFF
TGTGCCAGTGGCTCTTTGGGCAGGGCCATGAACACTGAAGCTTTCTTT
>-|TRBD2|TRBV5-6|TRBJ2-5
CASSLIRAGAKTQYF
TGTGCCAGCAGCTTAATCCGAGCGGGGGCCAAGACCCAGTACTTC
>-|TRBD1|TRBV5-8|TRBJ1-1
CASCRDRGVWSMNTEAFF
TGTGCCAGTTGCCGGGACAGGGGGGTTTGGAGCATGAACACTGAAGCTTTCTTT
>-|-|TRBV5-6|TRBJ2-2
CASSLPGTQGELFF
TGTGCCAGCAGCTTGCCGGGGACACAAGGGGAGCTGTTTTTT
>-|TRBD1|TRBV5-4|TRBJ1-2
CASSKGQGESGYTF
TGTGCCTCCTCGAAGGGACAGGGGGAGTCTGGCTACACCTTC
>-|-|TRBV6-1|TRBJ2-7
CASSESGGKSYEQYF
TGTGCCAGCAGTGAATCTGGAGGGAAGAGCTACGAGCAGTACTTC
>few|-|TRBV5-5|TRBJ1-5
CASSLVAQGSNQPQHF
TGTGCCAGCAGCTTGGTCGCCCAGGGGAGCAATCAGCCCCAGCATTTT
>-|-|TRBV11-3|TRBJ1-1
CASSREAQAFF
TGTGCCAGCAGCAGGGAGGCCCAAGCTTTCTTT
>once|-|TRBV28|TRBJ1-2
CASSLGQPTHGYTF
TGTGCCAGCAGTTTAGGACAGCCGACTCATGGCTACACCTTC
>-|-|TRBV7-3|TRBJ2-5
CASSLQARGETQYF
TGTGCCAGCAGCTTACAGGCCAGGGGAGAGACCCAGTACTTC
>-|TRBD2|TRBV10-1|TRBJ2-4
CASSGAGTSGGGKNIQYF
TGCGCCAGCAGTGGAGCCGGGACTAGCGGGGGAGGTAAAAACATTCAGTACTTC
>-|TRBD1|TRBV5-5|TRBJ2-2
CASSLGQGAHTGELFF
TGTGCCAGCAGCTTGGGACAGGGGGCACACACCGGGGAGCTGTTTTTT
>-|TRBD2|TRBV11-1|TRBJ2-3
CASSFLAGHTDTQYF
TGTGCCAGCAGCTTCCTAGCGGGACACACAGATACGCAGTATTTT
>-|TRBD1|TRBV11-3|TRBJ2-3
CASSLLGQGFTDTQYF
TGTGCCAGCAGCTTATTGGGACAGGGGTTCACAGATACGCAGTATTTT
>-|-|TRBV5-1|TRBJ2-7
CASSLASGGHEQYF
TGCGCCAGCAGCTTGGCCTCTGGGGGCCACGAGCAGTACTTC
>-|-|TRBV6-5|TRBJ1-1
CASSYFEGAEAFF
TGTGCCAGCAGTTACTTTGAGGGGGCTGAAGCTTTCTTT
>-|-|TRBV4-2|TRBJ2-7
CASSQGGASYEQYF
TGTGCCAGCTCCCAGGGGGGAGCATCGTACGAGCAGTACTTC
>-|-|TRBV6-5|TRBJ1-2
CASRAANYGYTF
TGTGCCAGCAGGGCAGCTAACTATGGCTACACCTTC
>once|TRBD1|TRBV7-8|TRBJ2-7
CASSLTQGASEQYF
TGTGCCAGCAGCTTAACACAGGGGGCAAGCGAGCAGTACTTC
>-|-|TRBV7-9|TRBJ1-3
CASSSRSPSGNTIYF
TGTGCCAGCAGCTCCAGGTCCCCTTCTGGAAACACCATATATTTT
>few|TRBD1|TRBV4-1|TRBJ2-2
CASSQDRAQGGTGELFF
TGCGCCAGCAGCCAAGACAGAGCACAGGGGGGAACCGGGGAGCTGTTTTTT
>many|-|TRBV18|TRBJ2-3
CASSPLLDTQYF
TGTGCCAGCTCACCCCTCCTGGATACGCAGTATTTT
>-|-|TRBV30|TRBJ1-1
CAWSQGTNTEAFF
TGTGCCTGGAGCCAGGGTACGAACACTGAAGCTTTCTTT
>few|TRBD1|TRBV19|TRBJ1-5
CASSATGEKQPQHF
TGTGCCAGTAGTGCGACAGGGGAGAAGCAGCCCCAGCATTTT
>-|-|TRBV6-5|TRBJ2-7
CASGRAYNYEQYF
TGTGCCAGCGGGCGAGCCTATAACTACGAGCAGTACTTC
>-|-|TRBV10-3|TRBJ1-3
CALSRDKVGSGNTIYF
TGTGCCTTATCCCGGGACAAGGTCGGCTCTGGAAACACCATATATTTT
>-|TRBD2|TRBV19|TRBJ2-1
CASSPPAGGDNEQFF
TGTGCCAGTAGTCCCCCAGCGGGAGGGGACAATGAGCAGTTCTTC
>-|TRBD2|TRBV5-4|TRBJ2-7
CASSSGGTYEQYF
TGTGCCAGCAGCTCGGGGGGGACCTACGAGCAGTACTTC
>few|TRBD1|TRBV7-9|TRBJ1-6
CASSRQGGESPLHF
TGTGCCAGCAGCCGACAGGGTGGGGAATCACCCCTCCACTTT
>-|TRBD1|TRBV5-1|TRBJ1-1
CASSSRQGAQRTEAFF
TGCGCCAGCAGCTCGAGACAGGGGGCGCAGAGGACTGAAGCTTTCTTT
>-|TRBD1|TRBV6-2/TRBV6-3|TRBJ2-6
CASSRWTIHKKTGAGANVLTF
TGTGCCAGCAGCCGCTGGACAATCCACAAAAAAACAGGGGCGGGGGCCAACGTCCTGACTTTC
>-|-|TRBV7-6|TRBJ2-3
CASSLADGSTDTQYF
TGTGCCAGCAGCTTAGCCGACGGGAGCACAGATACGCAGTATTTT
>-|-|TRBV9|TRBJ2-1
CASSPGGRRGNEQFF
TGTGCCAGCAGCCCCGGTGGGAGAAGAGGCAATGAGCAGTTCTTC
>-|-|TRBV5-1|TRBJ1-1
CASSLGAIAFF
TGCGCCAGCAGCTTGGGGGCCATAGCTTTCTTT
>few|-|TRBV5-1|TRBJ1-1
CASRRQGGVSTEAFF
TGCGCCAGCAGGCGTCAGGGTGGGGTTAGCACTGAAGCTTTCTTT
>-|TRBD2|TRBV5-1|TRBJ2-5
CASSLGAGGNQETQYF
TGCGCCAGCAGCTTGGGAGCGGGGGGTAACCAAGAGACCCAGTACTTC
>-|-|TRBV5-1|TRBJ1-2
CASSPGLSPDGYTF
TGCGCCAGCAGCCCTGGGCTATCCCCGGATGGCTACACCTTC